These 28 T cell receptor beta chains were all obtained from the same sample, sequenced in a study of metastatic and nonmetastatic thyroid tumors. With MiXCR, TCRdb reprocessed the PCR reads. The data show some 38,000 clones, with approximately 20% seen just once and around 16% held by the top ten. Every patient was untreated before thyroid surgery. The sequencing sample was made of blood. The receptors were gathered from a female donor with papillary thyroid cancer or a benign thyroid nodule (not recorded which). Some clones in this sample may be carry-over from other donors' samples.

This clone is termed medium-sized (0.01 to 0.1%). The V call is TRBV20-1, the J call TRBJ2-7; the D is unclear. The CDR3 has 12 amino acids. Germline assignment: CDR1 DFQATT and CDR2 SNEGSKA (reference sequence). Trimming pared 5 bases from V and 4 bases from J, leaving 12 bases between. The CDR3, as DNA: TGCAGTGCTTGGTTACAGAGTTACGAGCAGTACTTC. This encodes CSAWLQSYEQYF.

The table lists this clone with a few counts. The chain employs TRBV6-1 and TRBJ2-7; D perhaps matches TRBD2 (6 bases). The CDR3 totals 14 residues. Germline V gene data show CDR1 as MNHNS and CDR2 as SASEGT. Trimming stripped 6 bases from V and 3 bases from J, with 15 bases between. The CDR3 nucleotides read TGTGCCAGCAGCCCGGGGGTCTCAGGCTACGAGCAGTACTTC. The encoded protein is CASSPGVSGYEQYF.

This clone was seen ten or more times. The J gene is TRBJ1-1, the V gene TRBV18; D not resolved. The germline V gene encodes CDR1 KGHSH and CDR2 LQKENI. The CDR3 length is 13 residues. Trimming stripped 1 base from V and 1 base from J, with 4 bases between. In nucleotides, the CDR3 is TGTGCCAGCTCACCACAGGAGAACACTGAAGCTTTCTTT. Residues: CASSPQENTEAFF.

On this clone itself: One end of the junction does not line up with germline, which may come from a read error. The gene calls are TRBV11-2 and TRBJ2-1; TRBD1 matches 8 bases. Per the germline V gene, CDR1 is SGHAT and CDR2 is FQNNGV. The CDR3 extends over 16 amino acids. CDR3 residues: CANSKAGTGIGHEQFF. The CDR3 bases are TGTGCCAACAGCAAAGCCGGGACAGGTATTGGGCATGAGCAGTTCTTC.

This clone is medium-sized by share. The genes are TRBV6-2 or TRBV6-3 and TRBJ2-7; 7 positions agree with TRBD2. V lost 7 bases and J lost 1; bases outside the gene matches: 4. Per the germline V gene, CDR1 is MNHEY and CDR2 is SVGEGT. The CDR3 is 13 residues long. The CDR3 spells CASTQGGSYEQYF. As DNA, the CDR3 is TGTGCCAGCACCCAGGGAGGGTCCTACGAGCAGTACTTC.

This clone has just a few counts. This may be a read error: a much more frequent sequence differs by one nucleotide. The J gene is TRBJ1-4, the V gene TRBV6-5, with a tentative D call TRBD1 (6 bases). Germline V gene data show CDR1 as MNHEY and CDR2 as SVGAGI. The CDR3 sequence is 15 residues long. V lost 2 bases and J lost 10, with 17 bases in between. CDR3 sequence: CASSYEVHEGGKLFF. The CDR3 bases are TGTGCCAGCAGTTACGAGGTCCACGAAGGGGGAAAACTGTTTTTT.

The V and J genes are TRBV4-1 and TRBJ2-6; no clear D. The CDR3 spans 19 residues. Trimming took off 0 bases at V and 0 bases at J, with 15 bases between the two ends. The germline V gene encodes CDR1 MGHRA and CDR2 YSYEKL. CDR3 sequence (DNA): TGCGCCAGCAGCCAAGACCCCCCGGCGTTAAGCTCTGGGGCCAACGTCCTGACTTTC. Translating gives CASSQDPPALSSGANVLTF.

The J gene is TRBJ2-3, the V gene TRBV20-1; 11 bases map to TRBD2. This CDR3 comprises 16 residues. Germline CDR1 DFQATT, CDR2 SNEGSKA (reference sequence). J was trimmed by 0 bases and V by 0 bases; bases with no gene match: 2. The CDR3 coding sequence is TGCAGTGCTAGAGATTGGACTAGCGGGAGCACAGATACGCAGTATTTT. Protein sequence: CSARDWTSGSTDTQYF.

In this sample, this clone turned up many times. V gene TRBV9 combines with J gene TRBJ2-1; D is undetermined. V was shortened by 0 bases and J by 5 bases, with 12 bases between the two germline ends. The CDR3 is 15 residues long. Germline CDR1 SGDLS, CDR2 YYNGEE. Written as DNA, the CDR3 is TGTGCCAGCAGCGTAGGTGGCAGGAGTAACAATGAGCAGTTCTTC. Protein product: CASSVGGRSNNEQFF.

At least ten counts were recorded for this clone. The chain recombines TRBV9 with TRBJ1-5, with TRBD1 matching over 7 bases. Germline values: CDR1 SGDLS, CDR2 YYNGEE. This CDR3 spans 14 amino acids. The V and J ends lost 3 bases and 3 bases, in that order; junction bases with no gene match: 3. The DNA of the CDR3 is TGTGCCAGCAGCGAGGGACAGACCAATCAGCCCCAGCATTTT. Translation: CASSEGQTNQPQHF.

This clone was recorded at least ten times. The chain combines TRBV19 with TRBJ2-5, with TRBD2 identical over 11 bases. Germline V gene data show CDR1 as LNHDA and CDR2 as SQIVND (reference sequence). The junction had 12 bases not matched to a gene; V was cut back by 6 bases and J by 9 bases. CDR3 size: 15 residues. CDR3 sequence: CASSNSGRALGAQYF. In DNA form, the CDR3 reads TGTGCCAGTAGCAATAGCGGGAGGGCCTTGGGGGCCCAGTACTTC.

The chain couples TRBV12-3 or TRBV12-4 to TRBJ1-1; no clear D gene. The CDR3 length is 15 residues. Deletions cut 3 bases from V and 0 bases from J, with 11 bases between. The CDR3 DNA reads TGTGCCAGCAGTTTTCTTCGTGGTATGAACACTGAAGCTTTCTTT. This translates into CASSFLRGMNTEAFF.

This clone was counted at least ten times. This chain joins TRBV13 and TRBJ2-7, with D possibly being TRBD2 (6 bases). V lost 3 bases to trimming and J lost 2 bases, with 17 bases between them. Germline values: CDR1 PRHDT, CDR2 FYEKMQ (reference sequence). CDR3 length equals 16 residues. The CDR3 nucleotides are TGTGCCAGCAGCTTGTCTCCGGGACTCCACACCTACGAGCAGTACTTC. Translation: CASSLSPGLHTYEQYF. Filled out from reference TRBV13 and TRBJ2-7, the complete variable domain reads AAGVIQSPRHLIKEKRETATLKCYPIPRHDTVYWYQQGPGQDPQFLISFYEKMQSDKGSIPDRFSAQQFSDYHSELNMSSLELGDSALYFCASSLSPGLHTYEQYFGPGTRLTVT.

A few counts support this clone. The V and J genes are TRBV29-1 and TRBJ2-1; D may match TRBD1 or TRBD2 (5 bases each). The CDR3 covers 14 residues. Trimming removed 3 bases from V and 6 bases from J, with 15 bases in between. Germline-derived CDR1 and CDR2 are SQVTM and ANQGSEA. The CDR3 loop reads CSVDPPGPSNEQFF. CDR3 coding DNA: TGCAGCGTTGATCCGCCGGGACCGTCCAATGAGCAGTTCTTC.

This clone occurred a few times. The chain employs TRBV28 and TRBJ1-2, with 8 bases identical to TRBD1. CDR3 length: 14 amino acids. Germline loops: CDR1 MDHEN, CDR2 SYDVKM. The V gene end was trimmed by 7 bases and the J gene end by 3 bases; junction bases not matched to a gene: 7. CDR3 DNA: TGTGCCAGCAACGACAGGGGTCTCCACTATGGCTACACCTTC. It encodes CASNDRGLHYGYTF.

This clone was found a few times. A much larger clone differs by one base, so this may be a read error. Other DNA sequences in the sample encode the same CDR3. The rearrangement uses TRBV7-7 and TRBJ1-4; D is uncertain. This CDR3 comprises 15 residues. Germline loops: CDR1 SSHAT, CDR2 FNYEAQ (reference sequence). DNA for the CDR3: TGTGCTAGCAGCTTAGGTCCGGGGTTGGATGAAAAACTGTTTTTT. It is translated as CASSLGPGLDEKLFF. The complete variable domain, with remaining parts taken from reference TRBV7-7 and TRBJ1-4, reads GAGVSQSPRYKVTKRGQDVTLRCDPISSHATLYWYQQALGQGPEFLTYFNYEAQPDKSGLPSDRFSAERPEGSISTLTIQRTEQRDSAMYRCASSLGPGLDEKLFFGSGTQLSVL.

The chain joins TRBV20-1 to TRBJ1-2, with TRBD1 matching 7 bases. Losses at the gene ends were 2 bases for V and 4 bases for J; bases not matched to a gene: 13. The CDR3 extends over 16 amino acids. The germline CDR1 and CDR2 sequences are DFQATT and SNEGSKA (reference sequence). The CDR3 DNA reads as TGCAGTGCTAGAACCCACTTCCTAGGACAGGCCTATGGCTACACCTTC. Translation gives CSARTHFLGQAYGYTF.

This clone has ten or more counts. The chain links TRBV5-1 to TRBJ1-1, with a tentative D call TRBD1 (6 bases). CDR3 length: 16 residues. Germline V gene data show CDR1 as SGHRS and CDR2 as YFSETQ. V lost 7 bases to trimming and J lost 0 bases, with 19 bases between them. CDR3 in amino acids: CASRGGGSYMNTEAFF. DNA for the CDR3: TGCGCCAGCCGCGGGGGGGGCTCCTACATGAACACTGAAGCTTTCTTT.

This chain uses TRBV5-1 with TRBJ2-7, with 7 bases matching TRBD2. The CDR3 sequence is 16 residues long. Germline loops: CDR1 SGHRS, CDR2 YFSETQ. The V segment lost 1 base and the J segment 1 base; nucleotides outside the gene matches: 8. Here the CDR3 DNA reads TGCGCCAGCAGCTTGCTTGGGAGCGGGGATTCCTACGAGCAGTACTTC. Its protein is CASSLLGSGDSYEQYF.

This clone was seen ten or more times. The chain uses TRBV19 and TRBJ2-3; no firm D call. CDR1 is LNHDA and CDR2 is SQIVND in the germline V gene (reference sequence). Trimming cost V 8 bases and J 6 bases, with 18 bases left between them. The CDR3 is made up of 14 amino acids. The CDR3 is CASQQSFGSDTQYF. For the CDR3, the DNA is TGTGCCAGTCAACAATCTTTCGGGTCTGATACGCAGTATTTT.

This clone came up many times. The chain has TRBV4-1 and TRBJ2-3; weak D call: TRBD2 (6 bases). The V end lost 2 bases, the J end lost 3 bases, and 18 bases lay between the germline ends. Germline V gene lookup returns CDR1 MGHRA and CDR2 YSYEKL. The CDR3 consists of 17 residues. CDR3 region: CASSQIPPRELTDTQYF. The CDR3 coding sequence is TGCGCCAGCAGCCAAATCCCCCCACGGGAGCTAACAGATACGCAGTATTTT.

Many counts were recorded for this clone. This chain connects TRBV20-1 to TRBJ2-7, with 15 nucleotides matching TRBD2. The V and J ends lost 0 bases and 5 bases, in that order; junction bases with no gene match: 11. The CDR3 length is 18 residues. Germline V CDR1 and CDR2: DFQATT, SNEGSKA (reference sequence). CDR3 amino acids: CSARDPGTSGRSGNEQYF. The CDR3 coding sequence is TGCAGTGCTAGAGATCCCGGGACTAGCGGGAGGAGTGGTAACGAGCAGTACTTC.

This clone was observed many times. V gene TRBV6-1 combines with J gene TRBJ2-1; 8 nucleotides line up with TRBD1. J gave up 2 bases and V 4 bases, and 4 bases lay outside the gene matches. Germline values: CDR1 MNHNS, CDR2 SASEGT. The CDR3 contains 15 residues. The CDR3 loop reads CASSADRVTYNEQFF. CDR3 DNA: TGTGCCAGCAGTGCGGACAGGGTGACCTACAATGAGCAGTTCTTC.

Ten or more counts support this clone. The chain has TRBV19 and TRBJ2-7, with D tentatively TRBD1 (6 bases). V was pared by 3 bases and J by 1 base, with 10 bases between. Germline CDR1 is LNHDA and CDR2 is SQIVND (reference sequence). This CDR3 comprises 14 residues. CDR3 coding DNA: TGTGCCAGTAGTATCGCAGGGGAATCCTACGAGCAGTACTTC. Translating gives CASSIAGESYEQYF.

This clone appeared many times. This sequence joins TRBV10-3 and TRBJ2-3; 9 nucleotides line up with TRBD1. Trimming removed 6 bases from V and 4 bases from J; junction bases left unmatched: 2. The CDR3 is 13 amino acids. Germline-derived CDR1 and CDR2 are ENHRY and SYGVKD. The CDR3 coding sequence is TGTGCCATCAGGGGGGACAGGGCAGATACGCAGTATTTT. It translates to CAIRGDRADTQYF.

This clone was seen ten or more times. This same CDR3 is encoded by further DNA sequences in the sample. The genes are TRBV11-2 and TRBJ2-1; the D gene could be TRBD1 or TRBD2 (5 bases each). V lost 5 bases and J lost 6, with 20 bases in between. In germline, CDR1 is SGHAT, CDR2 FQNNGV. The CDR3 is 16 amino acids. CDR3 sequence reads: CASSTGRLLRSNEQFF. CDR3 bases: TGTGCCAGCAGCACGGGACGTCTCCTCCGAAGCAATGAGCAGTTCTTC.

This clone was seen at least ten times. The chain combines TRBV20-1 with TRBJ1-5; D is unresolved. The V gene lost 5 bases and the J gene lost 3 bases, with 14 bases spanning the gap. Germline assignment: CDR1 DFQATT and CDR2 SNEGSKA (reference sequence). The CDR3 totals 14 residues. For the CDR3, the DNA is TGCAGTGCTCGACCTGGGCAGTTCAATCAGCCCCAGCATTTT. Translation gives CSARPGQFNQPQHF.

In this sample, this clone turned up many times. The chain joins TRBV20-1 to TRBJ1-4, with no clear D. The V and J ends lost 0 bases and 0 bases respectively, with 11 bases between them. The CDR3 length is 16 residues. The germline V gene encodes CDR1 DFQATT and CDR2 SNEGSKA (reference sequence). The CDR3 reads CSARDLALATNEKLFF. CDR3 nucleotides: TGCAGTGCTAGAGATCTGGCGCTTGCAACTAATGAAAAACTGTTTTTT.